This T cell receptor beta chain was retrieved from a study of T-cell reconstitution after alpha-beta-depleted transplantation in children. This clonotype was seen repeatedly, ten times or more. The TCRbeta library incorporated unique molecular identifiers. One entry per CDR3 protein, called by TCRdb with MiXCR from the PCR reads. The sample has about 120,000 distinct CDR3 sequences; around a tenth are singletons. The source of this sequence is a human donor who donated a stem cell graft to a child with acute lymphoblastic leukemia. The sample consisted of PBMCs from the stem cell graft donor, taken from the stem cell graft.

The CDR3 DNA is TGTGCCAGCAGCGTAGTCGCCGGGAGAGGCTACAATGAGCAGTTCTTC. It encodes CASSVVAGRGYNEQFF. The rearrangement links TRBV9 to TRBJ2-1, with D maybe TRBD2 (6 bases). This CDR3 has 16 residues. The germline V and J ends were trimmed by 0 bases and 3 bases, with 13 bases remaining between them. Germline-derived CDR1 and CDR2 are SGDLS and YYNGEE.